This record concerns one TCR beta chain sequence. The antigen is undetermined. The data were taken from a study of T cell repertoires in cytomegalovirus infection. Trimming shortened V by 0 bases and J by 0 bases, and 14 bases separated the two germline ends. This CDR3 is 16 amino acids long. In germline, CDR1 is DFQATT, CDR2 SNEGSKA (reference sequence). One entry per CDR3 protein, called by TCRdb with MiXCR from the reads. The repertoire holds about 920,000 distinct CDR3 sequences, with 30% to 40% as singletons. General observations from the study: In two of eight donors, the top clonotype was HLA-C-restricted CMV-specific.

The sequence was collected from a human donor in good health (CMV status not recorded). Some clones in this sample may be carry-over from other donors' samples. The sample here was cultured CD8+ T cells from PBMCs, taken from culture after CMV antigen stimulation. V gene TRBV20-1 combines with J gene TRBJ1-1; a weak D match, TRBD1 (6 bases). CDR3: CSARDHLGGMNTEAFF. Here the CDR3 DNA reads TGCAGTGCTAGAGACCACTTAGGGGGTATGAACACTGAAGCTTTCTTT.